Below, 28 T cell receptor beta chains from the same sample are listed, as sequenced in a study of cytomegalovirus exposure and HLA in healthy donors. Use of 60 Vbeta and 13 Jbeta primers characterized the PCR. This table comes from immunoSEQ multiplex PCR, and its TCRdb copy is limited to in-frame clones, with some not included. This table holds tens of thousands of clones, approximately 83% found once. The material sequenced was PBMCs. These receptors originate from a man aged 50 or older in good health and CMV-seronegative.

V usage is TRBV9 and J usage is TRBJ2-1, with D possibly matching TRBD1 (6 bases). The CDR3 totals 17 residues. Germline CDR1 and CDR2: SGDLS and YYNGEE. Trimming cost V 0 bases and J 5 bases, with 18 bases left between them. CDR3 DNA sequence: TGTGCCAGCAGCGTAGGAGGCTCTTCAGGGGTGAACAATGAGCAGTTCTTC. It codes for CASSVGGSSGVNNEQFF. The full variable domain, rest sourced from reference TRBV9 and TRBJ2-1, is DSGVTQTPKHLITATGQRVTLRCSPRSGDLSVYWYQQSLDQGLQFLIQYYNGEERAKGNILERFSAQQFPDLHSELNLSSLELGDSALYFCASSVGGSSGVNNEQFFGPGTRLTVL.

The CDR3 coding sequence is TGTGCCAGCAGCGTACGTAGCGGGAGGGCCCTAGCAGGTGAGCAGTTCTTC. Protein sequence: CASSVRSGRALAGEQFF. The chain is built from TRBV9 and TRBJ2-1; 11 nucleotides align to TRBD2. With 1 base clipped from V and 9 bases from J, the junction kept 12 bases outside the gene matches. Germline V gives CDR1 SGDLS, CDR2 YYNGEE. The CDR3 consists of 17 residues.

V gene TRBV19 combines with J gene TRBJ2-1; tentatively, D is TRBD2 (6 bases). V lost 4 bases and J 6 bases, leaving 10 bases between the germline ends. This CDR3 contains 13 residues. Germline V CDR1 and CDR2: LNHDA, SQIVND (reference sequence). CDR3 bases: TGTGCCAGTAGTAGTGGGACTGGCAATGAGCAGTTCTTC. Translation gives CASSSGTGNEQFF.

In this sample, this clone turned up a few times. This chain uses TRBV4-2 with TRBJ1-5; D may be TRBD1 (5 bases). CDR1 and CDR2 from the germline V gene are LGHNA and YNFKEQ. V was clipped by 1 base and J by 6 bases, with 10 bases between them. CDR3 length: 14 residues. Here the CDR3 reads CASSQGGGRQPQHF. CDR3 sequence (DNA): TGTGCCAGCAGCCAAGGGGGGGGACGTCAGCCCCAGCATTTT.

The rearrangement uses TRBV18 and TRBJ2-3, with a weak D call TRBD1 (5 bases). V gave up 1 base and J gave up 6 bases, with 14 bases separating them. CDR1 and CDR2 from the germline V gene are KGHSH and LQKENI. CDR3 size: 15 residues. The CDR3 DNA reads TGTGCCAGCTCACCACTCGGGCAGGGTTTGGATACGCAGTATTTT. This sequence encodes CASSPLGQGLDTQYF.

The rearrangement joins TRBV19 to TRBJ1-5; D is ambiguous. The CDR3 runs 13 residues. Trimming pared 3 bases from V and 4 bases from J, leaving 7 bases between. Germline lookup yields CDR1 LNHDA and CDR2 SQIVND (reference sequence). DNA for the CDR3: TGTGCCAGTAGTATTCTTCTAAATCAGCCCCAGCATTTT. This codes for CASSILLNQPQHF.

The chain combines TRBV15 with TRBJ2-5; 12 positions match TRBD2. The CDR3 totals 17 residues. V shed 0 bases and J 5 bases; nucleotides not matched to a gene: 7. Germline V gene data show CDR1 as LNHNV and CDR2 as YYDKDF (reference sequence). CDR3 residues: CATSRDRGLAGGETQYF. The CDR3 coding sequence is TGTGCCACCAGCAGAGATCGCGGTCTAGCGGGGGGGGAGACCCAGTACTTC.

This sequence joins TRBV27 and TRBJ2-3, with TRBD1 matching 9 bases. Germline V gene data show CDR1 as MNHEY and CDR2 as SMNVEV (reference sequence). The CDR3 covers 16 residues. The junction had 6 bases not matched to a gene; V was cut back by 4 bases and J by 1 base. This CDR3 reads CASSSSQGAGTDTQYF. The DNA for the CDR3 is TGTGCCAGCAGTTCGTCACAGGGGGCTGGCACAGATACGCAGTATTTT.

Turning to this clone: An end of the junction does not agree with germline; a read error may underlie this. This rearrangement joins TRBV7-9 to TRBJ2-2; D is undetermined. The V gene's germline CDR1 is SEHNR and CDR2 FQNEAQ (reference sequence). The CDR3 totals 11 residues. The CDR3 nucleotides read TGTTCCAGCACCCAGAGGGGGGAGCTGTTTTTT. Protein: CSSTQRGELFF.

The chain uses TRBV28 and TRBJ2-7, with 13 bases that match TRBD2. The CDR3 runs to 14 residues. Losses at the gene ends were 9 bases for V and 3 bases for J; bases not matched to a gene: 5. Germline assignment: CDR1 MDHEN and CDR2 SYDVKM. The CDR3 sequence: CASGLAGVDYEQYF. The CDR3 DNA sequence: TGTGCCAGTGGACTAGCGGGAGTAGACTACGAGCAGTACTTC.

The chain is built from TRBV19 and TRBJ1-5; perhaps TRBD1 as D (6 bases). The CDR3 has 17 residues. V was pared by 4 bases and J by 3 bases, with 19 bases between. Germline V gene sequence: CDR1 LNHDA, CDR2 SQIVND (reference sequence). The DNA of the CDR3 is TGTGCCAGTAGTACCATCGGCGCAGGGGCCCCCAATCAGCCCCAGCATTTT. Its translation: CASSTIGAGAPNQPQHF.

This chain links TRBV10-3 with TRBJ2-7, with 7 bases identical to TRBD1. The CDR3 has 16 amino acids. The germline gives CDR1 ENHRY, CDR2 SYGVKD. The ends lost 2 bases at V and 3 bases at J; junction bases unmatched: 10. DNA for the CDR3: TGTGCCATCAGTGAGGCTACAGGGGAACCGAACTACGAGCAGTACTTC. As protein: CAISEATGEPNYEQYF.

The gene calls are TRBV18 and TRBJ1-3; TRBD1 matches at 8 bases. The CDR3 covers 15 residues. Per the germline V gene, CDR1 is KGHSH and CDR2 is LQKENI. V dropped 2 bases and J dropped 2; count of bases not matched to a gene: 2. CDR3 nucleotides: TGTGCCAGCTCACCAAACAGGGGGACTGGAAACACCATATATTTT. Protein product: CASSPNRGTGNTIYF. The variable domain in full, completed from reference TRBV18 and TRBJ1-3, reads NAGVMQNPRHLVRRRGQEARLRCSPMKGHSHVYWYRQLPEEGLKFMVYLQKENIIDESGMPKERFSAEFPKEGPSILRIQQVVRGDSAAYFCASSPNRGTGNTIYFGEGSWLTVV.

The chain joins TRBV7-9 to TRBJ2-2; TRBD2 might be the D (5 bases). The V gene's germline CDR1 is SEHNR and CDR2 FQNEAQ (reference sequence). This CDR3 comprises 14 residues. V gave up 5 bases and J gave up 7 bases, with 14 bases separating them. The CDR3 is CASSPPPSSGELFF. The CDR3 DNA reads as TGTGCCAGCAGCCCCCCTCCTAGCAGCGGGGAGCTGTTTTTT.

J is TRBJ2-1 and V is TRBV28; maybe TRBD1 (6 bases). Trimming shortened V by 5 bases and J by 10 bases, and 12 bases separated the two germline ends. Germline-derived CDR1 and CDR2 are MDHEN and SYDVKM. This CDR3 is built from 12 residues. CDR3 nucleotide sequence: TGTGCCAGCAGTCCCCGGACAGCCGAGCAGTTCTTC. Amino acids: CASSPRTAEQFF. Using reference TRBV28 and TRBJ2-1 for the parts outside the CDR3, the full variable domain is DVKVTQSSRYLVKRTGEKVFLECVQDMDHENMFWYRQDPGLGLRLIYFSYDVKMKEKGDIPEGYSVSREKKERFSLILESASTNQTSMYLCASSPRTAEQFFGPGTRLTVL.

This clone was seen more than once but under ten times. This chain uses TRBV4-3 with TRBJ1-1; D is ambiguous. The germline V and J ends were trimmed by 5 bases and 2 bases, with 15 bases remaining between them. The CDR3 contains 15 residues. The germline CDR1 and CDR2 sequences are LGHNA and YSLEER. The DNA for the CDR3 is TGCGCCAGCAGCGTCGAGATCCTACGCAACACTGAAGCTTTCTTT. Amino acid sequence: CASSVEILRNTEAFF.

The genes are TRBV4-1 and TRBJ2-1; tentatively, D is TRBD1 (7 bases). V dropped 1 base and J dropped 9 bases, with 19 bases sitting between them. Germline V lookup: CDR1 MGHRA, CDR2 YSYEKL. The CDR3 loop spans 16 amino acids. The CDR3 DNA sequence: TGCGCCAGCAGCCAAGTAAGGCAGGGGGGCATCGGTGAGCAGTTCTTC. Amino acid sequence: CASSQVRQGGIGEQFF.

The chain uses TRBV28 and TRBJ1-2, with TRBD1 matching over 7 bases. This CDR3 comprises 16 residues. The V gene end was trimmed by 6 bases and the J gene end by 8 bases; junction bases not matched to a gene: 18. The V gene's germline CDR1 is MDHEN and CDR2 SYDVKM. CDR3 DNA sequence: TGTGCCAGCAGCACCTGGAAATCCGGGACAGCTGGGGGCTACACCTTC. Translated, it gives CASSTWKSGTAGGYTF.

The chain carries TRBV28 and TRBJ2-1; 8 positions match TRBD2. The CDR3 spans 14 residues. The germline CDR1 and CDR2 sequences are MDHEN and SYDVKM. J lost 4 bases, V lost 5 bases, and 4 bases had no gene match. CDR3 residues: CASSRAGGYNEQFF. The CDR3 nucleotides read TGTGCCAGCAGTAGGGCGGGAGGATACAATGAGCAGTTCTTC.

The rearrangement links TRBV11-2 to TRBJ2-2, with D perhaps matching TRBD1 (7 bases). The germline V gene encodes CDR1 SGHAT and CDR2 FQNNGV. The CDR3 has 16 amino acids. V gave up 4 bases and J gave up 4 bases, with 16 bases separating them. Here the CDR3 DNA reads TGTGCCAGCAGCTCCAGGGCAGGGGGGACCACCGGGGAGCTGTTTTTT. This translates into CASSSRAGGTTGELFF.

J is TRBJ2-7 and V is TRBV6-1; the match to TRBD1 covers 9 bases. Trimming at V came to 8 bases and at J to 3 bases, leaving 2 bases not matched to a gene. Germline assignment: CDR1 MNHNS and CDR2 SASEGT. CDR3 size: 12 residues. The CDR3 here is CASGTGLYEQYF. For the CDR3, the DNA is TGTGCCAGCGGGACAGGGCTCTACGAGCAGTACTTC.

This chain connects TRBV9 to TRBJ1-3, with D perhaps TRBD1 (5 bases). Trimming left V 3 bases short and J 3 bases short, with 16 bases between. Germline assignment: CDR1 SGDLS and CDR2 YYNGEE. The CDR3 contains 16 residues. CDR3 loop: CASSARVLSGGNTIYF. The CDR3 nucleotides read TGTGCCAGCAGCGCCAGGGTTTTGTCTGGTGGAAACACCATATATTTT.

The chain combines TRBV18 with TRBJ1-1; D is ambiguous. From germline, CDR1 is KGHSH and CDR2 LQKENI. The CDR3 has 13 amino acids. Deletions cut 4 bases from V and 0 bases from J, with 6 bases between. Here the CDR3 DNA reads TGTGCCAGCTCACAGCCTATGAACACTGAAGCTTTCTTT. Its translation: CASSQPMNTEAFF.

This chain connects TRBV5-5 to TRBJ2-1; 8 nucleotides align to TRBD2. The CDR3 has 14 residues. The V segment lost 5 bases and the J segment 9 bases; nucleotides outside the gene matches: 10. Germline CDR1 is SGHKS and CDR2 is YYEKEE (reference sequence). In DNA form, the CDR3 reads TGTGCCAGCAGTTCACCGACTAGCGAGAGTGAGCAGTTCTTC. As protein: CASSSPTSESEQFF.

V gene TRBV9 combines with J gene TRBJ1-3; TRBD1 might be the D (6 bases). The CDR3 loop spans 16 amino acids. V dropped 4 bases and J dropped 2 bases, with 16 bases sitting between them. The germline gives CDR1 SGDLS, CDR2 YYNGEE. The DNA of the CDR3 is TGTGCCAGCAGCCCTCACTCCGGGACAACTGGAAACACCATATATTTT. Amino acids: CASSPHSGTTGNTIYF.

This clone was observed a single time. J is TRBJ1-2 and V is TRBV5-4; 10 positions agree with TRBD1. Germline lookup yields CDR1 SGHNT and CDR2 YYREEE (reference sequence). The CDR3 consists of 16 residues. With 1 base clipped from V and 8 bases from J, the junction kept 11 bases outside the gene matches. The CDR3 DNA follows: TGTGCCAGCAGCTTGTTTGGGGACAGGGGAAATTACGGCTACACCTTC. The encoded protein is CASSLFGDRGNYGYTF.

The CDR3 loop reads CASSQFQNPSEQYF. CDR3 in DNA: TGTGCCAGCAGCCAGTTCCAGAACCCTTCCGAGCAGTACTTC. The V gene is TRBV27, the J gene TRBJ2-7; D call uncertain. Germline CDR1 and CDR2: MNHEY and SMNVEV (reference sequence). This CDR3 has 14 amino acids. The V and J ends lost 6 bases and 6 bases respectively, with 18 bases between them.

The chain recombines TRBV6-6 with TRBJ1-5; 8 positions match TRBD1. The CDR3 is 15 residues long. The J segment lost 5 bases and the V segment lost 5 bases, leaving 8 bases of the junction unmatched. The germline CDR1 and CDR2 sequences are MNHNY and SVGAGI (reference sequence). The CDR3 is CASSPRQGADQPQHF. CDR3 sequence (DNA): TGTGCCAGCAGTCCGCGGCAGGGGGCCGATCAGCCCCAGCATTTT.